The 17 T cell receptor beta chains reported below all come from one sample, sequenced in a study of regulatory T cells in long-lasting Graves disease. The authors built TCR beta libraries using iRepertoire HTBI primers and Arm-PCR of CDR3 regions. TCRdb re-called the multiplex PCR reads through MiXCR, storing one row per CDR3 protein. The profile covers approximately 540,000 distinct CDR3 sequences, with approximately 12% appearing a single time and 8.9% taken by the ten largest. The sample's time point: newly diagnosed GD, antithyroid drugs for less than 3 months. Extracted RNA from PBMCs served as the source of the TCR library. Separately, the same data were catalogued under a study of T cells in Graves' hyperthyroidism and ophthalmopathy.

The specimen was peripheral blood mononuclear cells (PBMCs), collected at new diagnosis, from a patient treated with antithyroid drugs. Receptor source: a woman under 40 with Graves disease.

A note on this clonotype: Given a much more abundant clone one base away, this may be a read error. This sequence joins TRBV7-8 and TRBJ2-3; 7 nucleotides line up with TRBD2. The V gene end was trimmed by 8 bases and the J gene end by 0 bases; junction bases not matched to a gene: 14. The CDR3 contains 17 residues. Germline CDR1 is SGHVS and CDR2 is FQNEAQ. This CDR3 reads CASGQGASGISTDTQYF. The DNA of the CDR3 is TGTGCCAGCGGCCAAGGAGCTAGCGGTATTAGCACAGATACGCAGTATTTT.

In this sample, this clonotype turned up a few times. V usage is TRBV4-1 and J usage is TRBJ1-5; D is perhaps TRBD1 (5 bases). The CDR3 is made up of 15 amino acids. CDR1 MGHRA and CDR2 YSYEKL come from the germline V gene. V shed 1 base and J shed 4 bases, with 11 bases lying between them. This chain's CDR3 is CASSQVGLRNQPQHF. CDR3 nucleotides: TGCGCCAGCAGCCAAGTGGGGCTACGGAATCAGCCCCAGCATTTT.

CDR3 sequence (DNA): TGTGCCAGCACCGGGTTAAGCAATCAGCCCCAGCATTTT. The encoded protein is CASTGLSNQPQHF. The chain uses TRBV2 and TRBJ1-5, with D uncertain. The CDR3 is 13 amino acids. V lost 7 bases, J lost 1 base, and 8 bases lay in between. The germline CDR1 and CDR2 sequences are SNHLY and FYNNEI.

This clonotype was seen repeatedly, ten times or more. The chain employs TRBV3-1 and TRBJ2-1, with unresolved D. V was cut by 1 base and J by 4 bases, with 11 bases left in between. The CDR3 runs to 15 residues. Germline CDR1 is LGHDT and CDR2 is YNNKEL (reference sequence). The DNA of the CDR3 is TGTGCCAGCAGCCAAGGCGTGAACCTATACAATGAGCAGTTCTTC. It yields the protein CASSQGVNLYNEQFF.

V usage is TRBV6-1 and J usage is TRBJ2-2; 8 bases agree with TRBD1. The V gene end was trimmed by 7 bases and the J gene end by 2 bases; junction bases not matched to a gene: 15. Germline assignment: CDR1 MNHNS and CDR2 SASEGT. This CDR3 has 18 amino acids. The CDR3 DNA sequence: TGTGCCAGCACCCGGGACAGGCGACCGAGACAAAACACCGGGGAGCTGTTTTTT. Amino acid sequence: CASTRDRRPRQNTGELFF.

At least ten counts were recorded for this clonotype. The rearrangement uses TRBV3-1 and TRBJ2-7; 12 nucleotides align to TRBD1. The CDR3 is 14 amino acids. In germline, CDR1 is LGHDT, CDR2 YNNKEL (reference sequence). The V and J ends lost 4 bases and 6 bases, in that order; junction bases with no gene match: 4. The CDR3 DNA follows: TGTGCCAGCAGCCCGGGACAGGGGGCCTCCGAGCAGTACTTC. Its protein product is CASSPGQGASEQYF.

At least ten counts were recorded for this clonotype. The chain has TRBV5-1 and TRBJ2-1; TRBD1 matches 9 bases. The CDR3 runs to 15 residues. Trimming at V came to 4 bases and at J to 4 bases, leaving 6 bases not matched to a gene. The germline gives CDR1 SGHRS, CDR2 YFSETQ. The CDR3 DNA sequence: TGCGCCAGCAGCCTGGACAGGGGATTTTACAATGAGCAGTTCTTC. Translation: CASSLDRGFYNEQFF.

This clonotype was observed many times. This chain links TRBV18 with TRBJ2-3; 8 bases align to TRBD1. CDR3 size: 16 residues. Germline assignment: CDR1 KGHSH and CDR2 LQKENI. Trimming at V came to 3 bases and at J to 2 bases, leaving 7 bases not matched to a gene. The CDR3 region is CASSPRQGTATDTQYF. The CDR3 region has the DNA TGTGCCAGCTCACCTCGACAGGGGACAGCCACAGATACGCAGTATTTT.

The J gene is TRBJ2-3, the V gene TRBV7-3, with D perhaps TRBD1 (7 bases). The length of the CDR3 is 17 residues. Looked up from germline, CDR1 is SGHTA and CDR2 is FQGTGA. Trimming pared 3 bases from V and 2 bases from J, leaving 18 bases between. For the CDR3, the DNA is TGTGCCAGCAGCTTCAGGGGGGACAGTAACCCCACAGATACGCAGTATTTT. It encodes CASSFRGDSNPTDTQYF. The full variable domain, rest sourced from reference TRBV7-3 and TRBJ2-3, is GAGVSQTPSNKVTEKGKYVELRCDPISGHTALYWYRQSLGQGPEFLIYFQGTGAADDSGLPNDRFFAVRPEGSVSTLKIQRTERGDSAVYLCASSFRGDSNPTDTQYFGPGTRLTVL.

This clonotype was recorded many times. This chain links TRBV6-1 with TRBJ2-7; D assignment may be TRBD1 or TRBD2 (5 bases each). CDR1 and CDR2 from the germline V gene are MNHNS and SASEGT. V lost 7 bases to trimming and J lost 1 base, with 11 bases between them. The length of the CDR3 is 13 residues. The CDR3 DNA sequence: TGTGCCAGCACCCAGGGACCATCCTACGAGCAGTACTTC. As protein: CASTQGPSYEQYF.

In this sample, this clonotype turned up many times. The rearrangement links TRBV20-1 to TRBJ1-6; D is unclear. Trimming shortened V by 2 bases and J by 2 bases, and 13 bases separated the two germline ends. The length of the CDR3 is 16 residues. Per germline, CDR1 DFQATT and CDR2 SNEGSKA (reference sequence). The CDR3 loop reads CSARRPGSPYNSPLHF. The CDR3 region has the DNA TGCAGTGCTAGAAGGCCCGGGAGCCCCTATAATTCACCCCTCCACTTT.

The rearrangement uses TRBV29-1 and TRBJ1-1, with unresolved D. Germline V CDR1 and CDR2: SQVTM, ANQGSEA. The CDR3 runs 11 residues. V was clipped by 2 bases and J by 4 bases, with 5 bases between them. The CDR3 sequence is CSVESGTEAFF. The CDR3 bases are TGCAGCGTTGAATCGGGCACTGAAGCTTTCTTT. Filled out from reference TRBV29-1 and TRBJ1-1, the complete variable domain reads SAVISQKPSRDICQRGTSLTIQCQVDSQVTMMFWYRQQPGQSLTLIATANQGSEATYESGFVIDKFPISRPNLTFSTLTVSNMSPEDSSIYLCSVESGTEAFFGQGTRLTVV.

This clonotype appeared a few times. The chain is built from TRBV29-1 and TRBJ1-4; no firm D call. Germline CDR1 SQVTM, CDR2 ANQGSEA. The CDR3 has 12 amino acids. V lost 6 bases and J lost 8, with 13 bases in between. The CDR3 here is CSVRGVSEKLFF. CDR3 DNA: TGCAGCGTCCGCGGGGTCAGCGAAAAACTGTTTTTT. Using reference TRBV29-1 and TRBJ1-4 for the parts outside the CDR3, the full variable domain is SAVISQKPSRDICQRGTSLTIQCQVDSQVTMMFWYRQQPGQSLTLIATANQGSEATYESGFVIDKFPISRPNLTFSTLTVSNMSPEDSSIYLCSVRGVSEKLFFGSGTQLSVL.

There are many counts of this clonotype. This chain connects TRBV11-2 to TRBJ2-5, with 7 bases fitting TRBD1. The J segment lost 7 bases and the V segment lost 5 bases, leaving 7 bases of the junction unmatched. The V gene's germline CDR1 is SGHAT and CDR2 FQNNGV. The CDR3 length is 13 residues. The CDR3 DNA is TGTGCCAGCAGCCCGGACAGGTACCGGACCCAGTACTTC. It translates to CASSPDRYRTQYF.

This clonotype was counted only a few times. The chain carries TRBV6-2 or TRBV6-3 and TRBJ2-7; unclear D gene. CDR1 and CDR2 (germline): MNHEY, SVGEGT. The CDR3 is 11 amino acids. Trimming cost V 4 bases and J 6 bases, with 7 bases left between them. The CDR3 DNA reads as TGTGCCAGCAGTTCCTGGGGCGAGCAGTACTTC. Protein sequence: CASSSWGEQYF.

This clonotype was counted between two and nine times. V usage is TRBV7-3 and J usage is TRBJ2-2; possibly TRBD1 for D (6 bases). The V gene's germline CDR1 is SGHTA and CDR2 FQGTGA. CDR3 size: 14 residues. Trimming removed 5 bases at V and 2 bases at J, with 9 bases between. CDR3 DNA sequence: TGTGCCAGCAGCCCGGGACACAACACCGGGGAGCTGTTTTTT. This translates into CASSPGHNTGELFF.

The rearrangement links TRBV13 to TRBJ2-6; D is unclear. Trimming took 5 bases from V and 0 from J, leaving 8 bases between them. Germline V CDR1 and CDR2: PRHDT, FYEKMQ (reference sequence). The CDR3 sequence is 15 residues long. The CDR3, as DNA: TGTGCCAGCAGCCCCAGACACTCTGGGGCCAACGTCCTGACTTTC. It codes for CASSPRHSGANVLTF.